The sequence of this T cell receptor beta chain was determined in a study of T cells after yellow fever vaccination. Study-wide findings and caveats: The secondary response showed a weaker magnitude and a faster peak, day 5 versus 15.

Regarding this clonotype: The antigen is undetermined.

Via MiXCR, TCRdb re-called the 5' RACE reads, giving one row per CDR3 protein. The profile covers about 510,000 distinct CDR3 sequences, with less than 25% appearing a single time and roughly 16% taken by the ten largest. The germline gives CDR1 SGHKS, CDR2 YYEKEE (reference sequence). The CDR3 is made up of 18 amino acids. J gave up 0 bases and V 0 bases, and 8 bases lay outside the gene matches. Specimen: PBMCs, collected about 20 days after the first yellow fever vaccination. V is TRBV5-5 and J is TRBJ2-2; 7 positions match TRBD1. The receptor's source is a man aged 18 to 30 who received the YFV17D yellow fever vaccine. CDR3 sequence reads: CASSLDWVRGTNTGELFF. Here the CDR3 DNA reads TGTGCCAGCAGCTTGGACTGGGTCAGGGGGACGAACACCGGGGAGCTGTTTTTT.